The entry below gives a single TCR beta chain sequence along with its context. What it binds is unknown. This CDR3 spans 16 amino acids. J lost 4 bases, V lost 2 bases, and 7 bases had no gene match. Germline CDR1 and CDR2: SGDLS and YYNGEE. Treatment of the sample: oral pan-JAK inhibitor, 5-10 mg twice daily. These data are taken from a study of CD8+ T cells in alopecia areata. Study in general: Among treated patients, severity was scored by affected scalp area percentage. The study, taken as a whole, reports: Compared with normal scalp, lesional scalp had higher clonality and more expanded CD8+ clones. In scalp, tofacitinib significantly decreased clonality and expanded CD8+ clones among the top 100. Amid tofacitinib therapy, many expanded lesional clones stayed present in scalp and blood.

Sequencing relied on a cDNA template that was reverse transcribed from extracted RNA. Only in-frame clones appear in the TCRdb table, and some are missing; sequencing was by immunoSEQ multiplex PCR. Among approximately 150,000 clones listed, 60% to 75% were seen once. V is TRBV9 and J is TRBJ1-4; 8 nucleotides line up with TRBD1. This receptor was taken from a human donor with alopecia areata. Material: CD4+ T cells sorted from blood, obtained at week 24, from a patient treated with tofacitinib. CDR3 sequence reads: CASSVNTGQVNEKLFF. CDR3 nucleotide sequence: TGTGCCAGCAGCGTTAATACGGGACAGGTTAATGAAAAACTGTTTTTT.